This record covers a single TCR beta chain. The sample belongs to a study of blood T cell repertoires in COVID-19. Study in general: Some COVID-19 samples were acute and others convalescent; all came from the United States, Italy and Spain. The analysed material was cDNA or gDNA that came from T cells, B-cell-depleted T cells, or PBMCs.

The protocol was immunoSEQ multiplex PCR, while the TCRdb copy is restricted to in-frame clones and leaves out a portion. The table shows 55,000 to 60,000 clones, with more than 75% occurring only once. With 4 bases removed from V and 7 bases from J, the gap between germline ends came to 16 bases. This CDR3 has 14 amino acids. The germline CDR1 and CDR2 sequences are SGHTA and FQGTGA. Sequencing input: peripheral blood. This chain links TRBV7-3 with TRBJ1-2; D gene uncertain. This TCR was recovered from a man between 50 and 59 years old with active or convalescent COVID-19. The CDR3 bases are TGTGCCAGCAGCTCTTCGTCCGGAGCGGGTGGCTACACCTTC. Its translation: CASSSSSGAGGYTF.